The 11 T cell receptor beta chains presented below share a single source sample, sequenced in a study of OX40 agonist ivuxolimab in advanced cancers. Measured with immunoSEQ multiplex PCR; TCRdb has only the in-frame clones, and not every one. This sample has 60,000 or so clones; about 94% occur once, and the top ten carry roughly a fifth. The sequences come from CD4+ or CD8+ T cells sorted from blood, collected in a trial of the OX40 agonist ivuxolimab. Source of these receptors: an adult with an advanced solid tumor such as melanoma, head and neck, liver or kidney cancer.

CDR3 amino acids: CASSPEGGLATTLRETQYF. For the CDR3, the DNA is TGTGCCAGCAGCCCCGAGGGAGGACTAGCGACCACCCTGCGGGAGACCCAGTACTTC. This chain uses TRBV9 with TRBJ2-5, with 9 bases matching TRBD2. CDR3 length equals 19 residues. With 4 bases clipped from V and 5 bases from J, the junction kept 21 bases outside the gene matches. Germline values: CDR1 SGDLS, CDR2 YYNGEE.

The genes are TRBV4-3 and TRBJ2-7; TRBD1 agrees at 11 bases. This CDR3 has 16 residues. Germline V gives CDR1 LGHNA, CDR2 YSLEER. Trimming removed 2 bases from V and 3 bases from J; junction bases left unmatched: 6. This CDR3 reads CASSQQGQGVHYEQYF. The CDR3 DNA reads as TGCGCCAGCAGCCAACAGGGACAGGGGGTCCACTACGAGCAGTACTTC.

This clone was seen a single time. The chain couples TRBV19 to TRBJ1-1; D gene ambiguous. CDR1 and CDR2 from the germline V gene are LNHDA and SQIVND (reference sequence). With 7 bases removed from V and 0 bases from J, the gap between germline ends came to 12 bases. The CDR3 length is 14 residues. CDR3 bases: TGTGCCAGTACCCTAGGACGGATGAACACTGAAGCTTTCTTT. It yields the protein CASTLGRMNTEAFF.

CDR3 in DNA: TGTGCCAGCAGCTCGCGGACCCTATACTACGAGCAGTACTTC. Its protein product is CASSSRTLYYEQYF. The chain is built from TRBV27 and TRBJ2-7; D remains ambiguous. CDR1 MNHEY and CDR2 SMNVEV come from the germline V gene (reference sequence). Trimming took off 6 bases at V and 3 bases at J, with 15 bases between the two ends. This CDR3 region has 14 residues.

The J gene is TRBJ2-3, the V gene TRBV5-1, with D possibly being TRBD1 or TRBD2 (5 bases each). The CDR3 covers 17 residues. Trimming removed 4 bases from V and 0 bases from J, with 18 bases in between. Germline lookup yields CDR1 SGHRS and CDR2 YFSETQ. The CDR3 nucleotides read TGCGCCAGCAGCCCGGGACCCCTAAGACTTAGCACAGATACGCAGTATTTT. It yields the protein CASSPGPLRLSTDTQYF.

The V gene is TRBV6-5, the J gene TRBJ2-2; unclear D gene. The CDR3 has 14 residues. Germline V lookup: CDR1 MNHEY, CDR2 SVGAGI. Trimming cost V 10 bases and J 6 bases, with 18 bases left between them. The CDR3, as DNA: TGTGCCACCAGCCGGACGGGTCGATCCGGGGAGCTGTTTTTT. It translates to CATSRTGRSGELFF.

The chain recombines TRBV7-3 with TRBJ2-7, with D possibly matching TRBD1 (6 bases). Germline values: CDR1 SGHTA, CDR2 FQGTGA. The length of the CDR3 is 13 residues. V was pared by 5 bases and J by 6 bases, with 14 bases between. The CDR3 DNA reads TGTGCCAGCAGCCCCACAGGGCTTTCCGAGCAGTACTTC. Amino acids: CASSPTGLSEQYF.

V usage is TRBV5-4 and J usage is TRBJ2-7; 11 bases agree with TRBD2. Germline V CDR1 and CDR2: SGHNT, YYREEE (reference sequence). The CDR3 loop spans 16 amino acids. V trimming: 5 bases; J trimming: 2 bases; junction bases outside the gene matches: 9. This CDR3 reads CASRVTSGETTYEQYF. CDR3 nucleotide sequence: TGTGCCAGCAGGGTGACTAGCGGGGAAACAACCTACGAGCAGTACTTC.

This rearrangement joins TRBV4-1 to TRBJ2-1, with a possible D match to TRBD1 (6 bases). Per germline, CDR1 MGHRA and CDR2 YSYEKL. V was clipped by 4 bases and J by 8 bases, with 18 bases between them. The CDR3 sequence is 15 residues long. The CDR3 region is CASSLGYLRGDEQFF. The CDR3 DNA is TGCGCCAGCAGCCTAGGTTATCTCAGGGGAGATGAGCAGTTCTTC.

The gene calls are TRBV2 and TRBJ2-3; 13 positions agree with TRBD2. Germline values: CDR1 SNHLY, CDR2 FYNNEI. V lost 3 bases to trimming and J lost 5 bases; unmatched junction nucleotides: 8. The CDR3 length is 17 residues. The chain's CDR3 is CASSEGSGLAGVDTQYF. In nucleotides, the CDR3 is TGTGCCAGCAGTGAGGGCAGTGGACTAGCGGGAGTAGATACGCAGTATTTT.

Comments on this clone: The sample carries other DNA sequences with the same CDR3. The gene calls are TRBV5-5 and TRBJ1-2, with 9 bases that match TRBD1. The CDR3 has 14 amino acids. Trimming took 4 bases from V and 1 from J; bases not matched to a gene: 2. In germline, CDR1 is SGHKS, CDR2 YYEKEE (reference sequence). DNA for the CDR3: TGTGCCAGCAGCCTGGACAGGGGTAACTATGGCTACACCTTC. This encodes CASSLDRGNYGYTF.